A selection of T cell receptor beta chains follows, all from one sample in a study of a mutant IDH1 vaccine in newly diagnosed glioma. For these receptors, no antigen is known. Repertoires were generated with immunoSEQ multiplex PCR, while TCRdb's copy carries only in-frame clones and drops some. This sample has around 25,000 clones; roughly three quarters occur once, and the top ten carry approximately 11%. The sequencing here drew on peripheral blood mononuclear cells (PBMCs), taken from a glioma patient whose treatment included an IDH1 peptide vaccine. Every receptor here comes from a man aged 18 to 30 with glioma. Some clones in this sample may be carry-over from other donors' samples. The CDR3 runs from the conserved cysteine through the conserved F or W. The order of the fields is V gene, J gene, D gene, CDR3 length, clone size, CDR3 DNA, CDR3 protein. The D gene is left open where the match is weak. Clone size appears in some rows only: once, few, many, or a class for an expanded clone.

V gene: TRBV6-5
J gene: TRBJ2-7
D gene: NA
CDR3 length: 14
clone size: NA
CDR3 DNA: TGTGCCAGCAGTCCTGGGGACTTCGGCTACGAGCAGTACTTC
CDR3 protein: CASSPGDFGYEQYF

V gene: TRBV5-8
J gene: TRBJ1-5
D gene: NA
CDR3 length: 15
clone size: NA
CDR3 DNA: TGTGCCAGCAGCTTGGAGAATGGGAGCAATCAGCCCCAGCATTTT
CDR3 protein: CASSLENGSNQPQHF

V gene: TRBV30
J gene: TRBJ1-1
D gene: NA
CDR3 length: 13
clone size: few
CDR3 DNA: TGTGCCTGGACGGGGGCCAGGAACACTGAAGCTTTCTTT
CDR3 protein: CAWTGARNTEAFF

V gene: TRBV9
J gene: TRBJ1-4
D gene: NA
CDR3 length: 14
clone size: NA
CDR3 DNA: TGTGCCAGCAGCCCCGGATGGGGCCATGAAAAACTGTTTTTT
CDR3 protein: CASSPGWGHEKLFF

V gene: TRBV28
J gene: TRBJ1-2
D gene: NA
CDR3 length: 12
clone size: once
CDR3 DNA: TGTGCCAGCAGGGAAACACCTTATGGCTACACCTTC
CDR3 protein: CASRETPYGYTF

V gene: TRBV7-9
J gene: TRBJ2-3
D gene: NA
CDR3 length: 13
clone size: NA
CDR3 DNA: TGTGCCAGCAGCCCCTGGGTCCCAAATACGCAGTATTTT
CDR3 protein: CASSPWVPNTQYF

V gene: TRBV18
J gene: TRBJ1-1
D gene: NA
CDR3 length: 13
clone size: few
CDR3 DNA: TGTGCCAGCTCACCGTCCCAGAACACTGAAGCTTTCTTT
CDR3 protein: CASSPSQNTEAFF

V gene: TRBV30
J gene: TRBJ1-1
D gene: NA
CDR3 length: 12
clone size: few
CDR3 DNA: TGTGCCTGGGGTCCTACTAACACTGAAGCTTTCTTT
CDR3 protein: CAWGPTNTEAFF

V gene: TRBV30
J gene: TRBJ1-2
D gene: NA
CDR3 length: 15
clone size: NA
CDR3 DNA: TGTGCCTGGAGTGTATCGGACTTCTTCTTCTATGGCTACACCTTC
CDR3 protein: CAWSVSDFFFYGYTF

V gene: TRBV6-5
J gene: TRBJ1-5
D gene: NA
CDR3 length: 14
clone size: few
CDR3 DNA: TGTGCCAGCAGTGGCGACCTCACCAATCAGCCCCAGCATTTT
CDR3 protein: CASSGDLTNQPQHF

V gene: TRBV19
J gene: TRBJ1-1
D gene: TRBD1
CDR3 length: 15
clone size: few
CDR3 DNA: TGTGCCAGTAGGCCGGGGGGACAGATGAACACTGAAGCTTTCTTT
CDR3 protein: CASRPGGQMNTEAFF

V gene: TRBV30
J gene: TRBJ2-5
D gene: NA
CDR3 length: 15
clone size: NA
CDR3 DNA: TGTGCCTGGAGTGTACGGGGGAGGCTCCAAGAGACCCAGTACTTC
CDR3 protein: CAWSVRGRLQETQYF

V gene: TRBV7-3
J gene: TRBJ2-7
D gene: NA
CDR3 length: 12
clone size: NA
CDR3 DNA: TGTGCCAGCGGGCTATCCCCGCCGGAGCAGTACTTC
CDR3 protein: CASGLSPPEQYF

V gene: TRBV29-1
J gene: TRBJ1-2
D gene: NA
CDR3 length: 13
clone size: NA
CDR3 DNA: TGCAGCGTTGATCACAGGGCATCGCATGGCTACACCTTC
CDR3 protein: CSVDHRASHGYTF

V gene: TRBV19
J gene: TRBJ2-5
D gene: NA
CDR3 length: 15
clone size: NA
CDR3 DNA: TGTGCCAGTGGAGGGCAGGGGCTGGTGGGAGAGACCCAGTACTTC
CDR3 protein: CASGGQGLVGETQYF

V gene: TRBV7-9
J gene: TRBJ1-2
D gene: TRBD1
CDR3 length: 12
clone size: NA
CDR3 DNA: TGTGCCAGCAGCCGGGACAGGGGAGGCTACACCTTC
CDR3 protein: CASSRDRGGYTF

V gene: TRBV30
J gene: TRBJ1-4
D gene: NA
CDR3 length: 14
clone size: few
CDR3 DNA: TGTGCCTGGAGTGTGGTACAGCGAGGAGAAAAACTGTTTTTT
CDR3 protein: CAWSVVQRGEKLFF

V gene: TRBV10-3
J gene: TRBJ2-7
D gene: NA
CDR3 length: 12
clone size: NA
CDR3 DNA: TGTGCCATCAGTGAGGGCCCCTACGAGCAGTACTTC
CDR3 protein: CAISEGPYEQYF

V gene: TRBV14
J gene: TRBJ1-4
D gene: NA
CDR3 length: 16
clone size: NA
CDR3 DNA: TGTGCCAGCAGCCATGAGCTCGGGACACCCACGGAAAAACTGTTTTTT
CDR3 protein: CASSHELGTPTEKLFF

V gene: TRBV11-2
J gene: TRBJ1-1
D gene: NA
CDR3 length: 15
clone size: NA
CDR3 DNA: TGTGCCAGCAGCTTAGAGCTCAGGGCCTCCGGGGAAGCTTTCTTT
CDR3 protein: CASSLELRASGEAFF

V gene: TRBV5-1
J gene: TRBJ1-2
D gene: NA
CDR3 length: 15
clone size: NA
CDR3 DNA: TGCGCCAGCAGCTTGGGGTTGGACACCTTCTATGGCTACACCTTC
CDR3 protein: CASSLGLDTFYGYTF

V gene: TRBV6-5
J gene: TRBJ1-1
D gene: NA
CDR3 length: 13
clone size: NA
CDR3 DNA: TGTGCCAGCAGCCAACAACCGGCCACTGAAGCTTTCTTT
CDR3 protein: CASSQQPATEAFF

V gene: TRBV19
J gene: TRBJ1-1
D gene: TRBD1
CDR3 length: 15
clone size: few
CDR3 DNA: TGTGCCAGTCGCCCCCGGCAGGGGGCGGTTACTGAAGCTTTCTTT
CDR3 protein: CASRPRQGAVTEAFF

V gene: TRBV14
J gene: TRBJ1-5
D gene: TRBD1
CDR3 length: 15
clone size: NA
CDR3 DNA: TGTGCCAGCAAACGGACAGGGCTTGGCAATCAGCCCCAGCATTTT
CDR3 protein: CASKRTGLGNQPQHF

V gene: TRBV7-9
J gene: TRBJ1-2
D gene: NA
CDR3 length: 17
clone size: NA
CDR3 DNA: TGTGCCAGCAGCTTAAAGACCGGTCCCCGGGACGAAATGGGCTACACCTTC
CDR3 protein: CASSLKTGPRDEMGYTF

V gene: TRBV19
J gene: TRBJ2-5
D gene: TRBD1
CDR3 length: 15
clone size: once
CDR3 DNA: TGTGCCAGTAGTAGAGGGACAGGATTACGAGAGACCCAGTACTTC
CDR3 protein: CASSRGTGLRETQYF

V gene: TRBV14
J gene: TRBJ2-2
D gene: NA
CDR3 length: 14
clone size: NA
CDR3 DNA: TGTGCCAGCAAGAGATCGGCGGTATCCGGGGAGCTGTTTTTT
CDR3 protein: CASKRSAVSGELFF

V gene: TRBV13
J gene: TRBJ2-7
D gene: NA
CDR3 length: 15
clone size: once
CDR3 DNA: TGTGCCAGCAGCTTAGGCCGCTTGAGCACCTACGAGCAGTACTTC
CDR3 protein: CASSLGRLSTYEQYF

V gene: TRBV7-9
J gene: TRBJ1-3
D gene: NA
CDR3 length: 15
clone size: few
CDR3 DNA: TGTGCCAGCAGCTCCAGAGCCTATTCTGGAAACACCATATATTTT
CDR3 protein: CASSSRAYSGNTIYF

V gene: TRBV19
J gene: TRBJ2-5
D gene: TRBD2
CDR3 length: 15
clone size: once
CDR3 DNA: TGTGCCAGTAGTATGGGACTAGCGGGAGGAGAGACCCAGTACTTC
CDR3 protein: CASSMGLAGGETQYF

V gene: TRBV27
J gene: TRBJ2-1
D gene: NA
CDR3 length: 17
clone size: NA
CDR3 DNA: TGTGCCAGCAGTTCACCGGGGGAGGCGGCCTTACACGATGAGCAGTTCTTC
CDR3 protein: CASSSPGEAALHDEQFF

V gene: TRBV7-8
J gene: TRBJ2-5
D gene: TRBD2
CDR3 length: 19
clone size: few
CDR3 DNA: TGTGCCAGCAGCTTACCCCTGGGACTAGCGGGAGGGGGCGGAGAGACCCAGTACTTC
CDR3 protein: CASSLPLGLAGGGGETQYF

V gene: TRBV7-2
J gene: TRBJ1-4
D gene: NA
CDR3 length: 13
clone size: NA
CDR3 DNA: TGTGCCAGCAGGACAGCTTCTAATGAAAAACTGTTTTTT
CDR3 protein: CASRTASNEKLFF

V gene: TRBV18
J gene: TRBJ2-7
D gene: NA
CDR3 length: 16
clone size: NA
CDR3 DNA: TGTGCCAGCTCACCCATTGGACAGGGAGGGGCCTACGAGCAGTACTTC
CDR3 protein: CASSPIGQGGAYEQYF

V gene: TRBV4-1
J gene: TRBJ1-2
D gene: NA
CDR3 length: 13
clone size: NA
CDR3 DNA: TGCGCCAGCAGCCAAGATCAAAGCTATGGCTACACCTTC
CDR3 protein: CASSQDQSYGYTF

V gene: TRBV15
J gene: TRBJ1-2
D gene: NA
CDR3 length: 13
clone size: NA
CDR3 DNA: TGTGCCACCAGCAGGGAGCCAGGTTATGGCTACACCTTC
CDR3 protein: CATSREPGYGYTF

V gene: TRBV19
J gene: TRBJ2-6
D gene: NA
CDR3 length: 15
clone size: NA
CDR3 DNA: TGTGCCAGTAGTAATGAAGCCTCTGGGGCCAACGTCCTGACTTTC
CDR3 protein: CASSNEASGANVLTF

V gene: TRBV6-6
J gene: TRBJ2-7
D gene: TRBD1
CDR3 length: 14
clone size: NA
CDR3 DNA: TGTGCCAGCAGTTACGGGACAGAGTTTTACGAGCAGTACTTC
CDR3 protein: CASSYGTEFYEQYF

V gene: TRBV7-2
J gene: TRBJ1-6
D gene: NA
CDR3 length: 17
clone size: NA
CDR3 DNA: TGTGCCAGCAGCCCAGCTACAGGGTCTGCCTATAATTCACCCCTCCACTTT
CDR3 protein: CASSPATGSAYNSPLHF

V gene: TRBV7-2
J gene: TRBJ2-7
D gene: TRBD2
CDR3 length: 16
clone size: once
CDR3 DNA: TGTGCCAGCAGCCCTGCGGCGGGAGTGTGGCGCTACGAGCAGTACTTC
CDR3 protein: CASSPAAGVWRYEQYF

V gene: TRBV7-3
J gene: TRBJ1-1
D gene: NA
CDR3 length: 13
clone size: NA
CDR3 DNA: TGTGCCAGCAGCTTACTGTGGTACACTGAAGCTTTCTTT
CDR3 protein: CASSLLWYTEAFF

V gene: TRBV10-3
J gene: TRBJ2-7
D gene: NA
CDR3 length: 14
clone size: NA
CDR3 DNA: TGTGCCATATCAGACGCCGCAGGTCCCTACGAGCAGTACTTC
CDR3 protein: CAISDAAGPYEQYF

V gene: TRBV7-8
J gene: TRBJ1-3
D gene: NA
CDR3 length: 16
clone size: NA
CDR3 DNA: TGTGCCAGCAGCTTACGGTCTGCGGGCGCCCGAAACACCATATATTTT
CDR3 protein: CASSLRSAGARNTIYF

V gene: TRBV29-1
J gene: TRBJ2-5
D gene: NA
CDR3 length: 12
clone size: few
CDR3 DNA: TGCAGCGTCTTTAGGGGGGGAGAGACCCAGTACTTC
CDR3 protein: CSVFRGGETQYF

V gene: TRBV4-3
J gene: TRBJ2-6
D gene: NA
CDR3 length: 15
clone size: NA
CDR3 DNA: TGCGCCAGCAGCCAAGATAACTCTGGGGCCAACGTCCTGACTTTC
CDR3 protein: CASSQDNSGANVLTF

V gene: TRBV2
J gene: TRBJ1-5
D gene: NA
CDR3 length: 14
clone size: once
CDR3 DNA: TGTGCCAGCACGGGTCAGCAAACATCTTCGGCCCAGCATTTT
CDR3 protein: CASTGQQTSSAQHF

V gene: TRBV7-9
J gene: TRBJ2-1
D gene: NA
CDR3 length: 18
clone size: once
CDR3 DNA: TGTGCCAGCAGCTTAGCGGGTCCATACGGAGGGGGCTACAATGAGCAGTTCTTC
CDR3 protein: CASSLAGPYGGGYNEQFF

V gene: TRBV4-1
J gene: TRBJ1-1
D gene: TRBD1
CDR3 length: 18
clone size: NA
CDR3 DNA: TGCGCCAGCAGCCAAGATGGGCCCGCGACAGGGGGAGGCCCTGAAGCTTTCTTT
CDR3 protein: CASSQDGPATGGGPEAFF

V gene: TRBV25-1
J gene: TRBJ1-5
D gene: TRBD1
CDR3 length: 15
clone size: NA
CDR3 DNA: TGTGCCAGCAGACACAGGGGGTGGGGAAATCAGCCCCAGCATTTT
CDR3 protein: CASRHRGWGNQPQHF

V gene: TRBV7-8
J gene: TRBJ2-5
D gene: NA
CDR3 length: 16
clone size: NA
CDR3 DNA: TGTGCCAGCAGCGTACAAACTAGTACCGATTCGGAGACCCAGTACTTC
CDR3 protein: CASSVQTSTDSETQYF

V gene: TRBV19
J gene: TRBJ1-2
D gene: NA
CDR3 length: 13
clone size: few
CDR3 DNA: TGTGCCAGTGCTACCGGGACACAAAATGGCTACACCTTC
CDR3 protein: CASATGTQNGYTF

V gene: TRBV30
J gene: TRBJ2-7
D gene: TRBD1
CDR3 length: 13
clone size: NA
CDR3 DNA: TGTGCCTACCAACGCAGGGGGAGCGACGAGCAGTACTTC
CDR3 protein: CAYQRRGSDEQYF

V gene: TRBV4-3
J gene: TRBJ2-7
D gene: TRBD1
CDR3 length: 16
clone size: NA
CDR3 DNA: TGCGCCAGCAGCCAGTCAGCCGGGACAGTTTCCTACGAGCAGTACTTC
CDR3 protein: CASSQSAGTVSYEQYF

V gene: TRBV27
J gene: TRBJ2-3
D gene: NA
CDR3 length: 17
clone size: NA
CDR3 DNA: TGTGCCAGCAGGCTGGCGGGGGCGGGAGCCATCAGGGATACGCAGTATTTT
CDR3 protein: CASRLAGAGAIRDTQYF

V gene: TRBV7-9
J gene: TRBJ1-4
D gene: TRBD1
CDR3 length: 17
clone size: NA
CDR3 DNA: TGTGCCAGCAGCCCCCCTACGGACAGGGCTATTTGGGAAAAACTGTTTTTT
CDR3 protein: CASSPPTDRAIWEKLFF

V gene: TRBV25-1
J gene: TRBJ1-4
D gene: NA
CDR3 length: 14
clone size: once
CDR3 DNA: TGTGCCAGCAGTGAATACTCCAATAATGAAAAACTGTTTTTT
CDR3 protein: CASSEYSNNEKLFF

V gene: TRBV5-6
J gene: TRBJ2-6
D gene: TRBD1
CDR3 length: 17
clone size: NA
CDR3 DNA: TGTGCCAGCAGCCGGACAGGGGTAACCGCTGGGGCCAACGTCCTGACTTTC
CDR3 protein: CASSRTGVTAGANVLTF

V gene: TRBV7-3
J gene: TRBJ2-3
D gene: TRBD1
CDR3 length: 13
clone size: once
CDR3 DNA: TGTGCCAGCAGCTTAGACAGGGGAGATACGCAGTATTTT
CDR3 protein: CASSLDRGDTQYF

V gene: TRBV6-4
J gene: TRBJ2-4
D gene: TRBD2
CDR3 length: 15
clone size: NA
CDR3 DNA: TGTGCCAGCAGTGTTTCGGGAGGGCCGCAAAACATTCAGTACTTC
CDR3 protein: CASSVSGGPQNIQYF

V gene: TRBV29-1
J gene: TRBJ2-1
D gene: TRBD2
CDR3 length: 13
clone size: NA
CDR3 DNA: TGCAGCGTTGACGGCGGGAGCATGTTGGAGCAGTTCTTC
CDR3 protein: CSVDGGSMLEQFF